This is a list of T cell receptor beta chains from one sample in a study of T cell changes during pregnancy in multiple sclerosis. The repertoire was sequenced with immunoSEQ multiplex PCR; TCRdb's copy has only in-frame clones and lacks some. The sample has tens of thousands of clones; 85% to 90% are singletons. Sequencing used peripheral blood, obtained in the first trimester of pregnancy. These receptors were taken from a female donor in good health, enrolled as a control in a pregnancy study. CDR3s include the opening cysteine and the closing phenylalanine or tryptophan. Fields, in order: D gene, J gene, V gene, clone size, CDR3 protein, CDR3 DNA. D genes are given only for firm matches. Clone sizes are given selectively: once, few, many, or a class where the clone is expanded.

d_gene: TRBD2; j_gene: TRBJ2-2; v_gene: TRBV10-3; abundance: NA; CDR3aa: CAISKREGTGELFF; CDR3nt: TGTGCCATCAGCAAGAGGGAGGGGACCGGGGAGCTGTTTTTT
d_gene: NA; j_gene: TRBJ1-2; v_gene: TRBV6-5; abundance: NA; CDR3aa: CASSSDNYGYTF; CDR3nt: TGTGCCAGCAGTTCAGATAACTATGGCTACACCTTC
d_gene: TRBD2; j_gene: TRBJ2-3; v_gene: TRBV12-5; abundance: NA; CDR3aa: CASRLAGGVEWAKDTQYF; CDR3nt: TGTGCTAGCCGACTAGCGGGGGGGGTTGAATGGGCTAAAGATACGCAGTATTTT
d_gene: NA; j_gene: TRBJ1-3; v_gene: TRBV29-1; abundance: NA; CDR3aa: CSVEEGAGNTIYF; CDR3nt: TGCAGCGTTGAGGAGGGAGCTGGAAACACCATATATTTT
d_gene: NA; j_gene: TRBJ2-3; v_gene: TRBV9; abundance: few; CDR3aa: CASSVDSVLTDTQYF; CDR3nt: TGTGCCAGCAGCGTAGATAGCGTTCTCACAGATACGCAGTATTTT
d_gene: NA; j_gene: TRBJ2-5; v_gene: TRBV7-9; abundance: NA; CDR3aa: CASSLGEGAGRQETQYF; CDR3nt: TGTGCCAGCAGCTTAGGCGAGGGGGCGGGACGGCAAGAGACCCAGTACTTC
d_gene: TRBD1; j_gene: TRBJ2-1; v_gene: TRBV14; abundance: NA; CDR3aa: CASSQDSYRDRNYNEQFF; CDR3nt: TGTGCCAGCAGCCAAGATAGTTACCGGGACAGGAACTACAATGAGCAGTTCTTC
d_gene: NA; j_gene: TRBJ2-3; v_gene: TRBV5-1; abundance: NA; CDR3aa: CASSPWVDSSSTDTQYF; CDR3nt: TGCGCCAGCAGCCCGTGGGTGGACTCATCTAGCACAGATACGCAGTATTTT
d_gene: NA; j_gene: TRBJ2-3; v_gene: TRBV27; abundance: NA; CDR3aa: CASSPWEAEADTQYF; CDR3nt: TGTGCCAGCAGTCCATGGGAGGCAGAGGCAGATACGCAGTATTTT
d_gene: NA; j_gene: TRBJ2-7; v_gene: TRBV28; abundance: NA; CDR3aa: CASSAAGTPYEQYF; CDR3nt: TGTGCCAGCAGTGCGGCGGGAACCCCCTACGAGCAGTACTTC
d_gene: TRBD2; j_gene: TRBJ2-3; v_gene: TRBV2; abundance: NA; CDR3aa: CASRGGLAGGTQYF; CDR3nt: TGTGCCAGCAGGGGGGGGCTAGCGGGAGGTACGCAGTATTTT
d_gene: TRBD1; j_gene: TRBJ2-7; v_gene: TRBV18; abundance: NA; CDR3aa: CASSLGQGAVEQYF; CDR3nt: TGTGCCAGCTCACTGGGACAGGGGGCTGTAGAGCAGTACTTC
d_gene: NA; j_gene: TRBJ2-3; v_gene: TRBV7-8; abundance: once; CDR3aa: CASSLSTGIPHTDTQYF; CDR3nt: TGTGCCAGCAGCTTATCCACCGGGATTCCTCACACAGATACGCAGTATTTT
d_gene: NA; j_gene: TRBJ2-6; v_gene: TRBV15; abundance: NA; CDR3aa: CATSRGGAGANVLTF; CDR3nt: TGTGCCACCAGCAGAGGGGGGGCTGGGGCCAACGTCCTGACTTTC